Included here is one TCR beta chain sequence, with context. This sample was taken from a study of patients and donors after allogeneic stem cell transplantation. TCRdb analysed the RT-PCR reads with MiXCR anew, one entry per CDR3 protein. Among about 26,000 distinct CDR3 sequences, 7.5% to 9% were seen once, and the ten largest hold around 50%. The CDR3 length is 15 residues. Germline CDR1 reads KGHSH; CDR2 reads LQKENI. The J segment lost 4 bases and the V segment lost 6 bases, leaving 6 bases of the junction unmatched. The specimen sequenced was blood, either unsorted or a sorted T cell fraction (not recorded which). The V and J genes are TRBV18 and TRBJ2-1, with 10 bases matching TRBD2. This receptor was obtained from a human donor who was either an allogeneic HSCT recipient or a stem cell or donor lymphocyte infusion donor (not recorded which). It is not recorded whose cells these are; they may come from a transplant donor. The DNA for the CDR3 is TGTGCCAGCTCCCTACTAGCGGGAAGGTACAATGAGCAGTTCTTC. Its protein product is CASSLLAGRYNEQFF.